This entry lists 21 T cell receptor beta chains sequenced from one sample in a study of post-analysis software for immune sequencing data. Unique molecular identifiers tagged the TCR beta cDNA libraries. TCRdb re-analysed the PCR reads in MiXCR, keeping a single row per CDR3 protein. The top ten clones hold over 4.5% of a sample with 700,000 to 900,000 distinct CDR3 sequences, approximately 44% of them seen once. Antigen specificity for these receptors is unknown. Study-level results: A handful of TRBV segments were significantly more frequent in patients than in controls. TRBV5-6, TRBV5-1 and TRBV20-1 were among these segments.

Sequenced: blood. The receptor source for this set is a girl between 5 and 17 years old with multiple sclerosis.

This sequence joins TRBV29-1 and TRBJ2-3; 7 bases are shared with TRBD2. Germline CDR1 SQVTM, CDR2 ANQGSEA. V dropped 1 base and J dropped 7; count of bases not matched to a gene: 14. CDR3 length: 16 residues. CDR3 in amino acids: CSVEGGPAGYLNTQYF. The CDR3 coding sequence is TGCAGCGTTGAAGGGGGCCCAGCGGGATACTTGAATACGCAGTATTTT.

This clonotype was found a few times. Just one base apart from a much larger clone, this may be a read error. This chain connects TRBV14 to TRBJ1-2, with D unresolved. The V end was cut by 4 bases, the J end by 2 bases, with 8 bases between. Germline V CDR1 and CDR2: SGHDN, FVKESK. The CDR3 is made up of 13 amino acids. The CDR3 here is CASSPERNYGYTF. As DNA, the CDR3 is TGTGCCAGCAGCCCGGAGAGGAACTATGGCTACACCTTC.

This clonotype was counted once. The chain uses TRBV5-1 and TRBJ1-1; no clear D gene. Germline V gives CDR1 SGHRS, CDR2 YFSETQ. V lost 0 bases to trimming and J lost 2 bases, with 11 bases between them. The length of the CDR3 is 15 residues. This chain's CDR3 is CASSLDGSGNTEAFF. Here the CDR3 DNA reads TGCGCCAGCAGCTTGGATGGGTCGGGAAACACTGAAGCTTTCTTT.

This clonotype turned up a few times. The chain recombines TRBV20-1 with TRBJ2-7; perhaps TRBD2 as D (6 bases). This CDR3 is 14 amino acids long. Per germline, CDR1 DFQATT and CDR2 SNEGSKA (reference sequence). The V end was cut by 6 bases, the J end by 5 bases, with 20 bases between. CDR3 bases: TGCAGTGCCACGAGACCGGGAGTCGCCGACGAGCAGTACTTC. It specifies CSATRPGVADEQYF.

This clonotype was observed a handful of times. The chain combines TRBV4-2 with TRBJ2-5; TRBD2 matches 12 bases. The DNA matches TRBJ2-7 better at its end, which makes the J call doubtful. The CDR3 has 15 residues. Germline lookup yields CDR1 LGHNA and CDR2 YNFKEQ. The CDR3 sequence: CASSPSGRAVYEQYF. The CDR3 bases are TGTGCCAGCAGCCCTAGCGGGAGGGCCGTCTACGAGCAGTACTTC.

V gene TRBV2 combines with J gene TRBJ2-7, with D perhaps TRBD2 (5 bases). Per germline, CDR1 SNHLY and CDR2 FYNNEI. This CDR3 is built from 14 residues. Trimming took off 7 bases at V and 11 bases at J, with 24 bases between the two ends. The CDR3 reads CASTRLHEGPWEYF. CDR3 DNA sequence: TGTGCCAGCACCAGACTCCACGAGGGTCCTTGGGAGTACTTC.

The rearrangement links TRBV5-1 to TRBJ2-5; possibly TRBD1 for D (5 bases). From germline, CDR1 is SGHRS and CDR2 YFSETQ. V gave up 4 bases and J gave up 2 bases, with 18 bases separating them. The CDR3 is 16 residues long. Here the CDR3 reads CASSVDNYDPQETQYF. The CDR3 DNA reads TGCGCCAGCAGCGTGGACAACTATGATCCTCAAGAGACCCAGTACTTC. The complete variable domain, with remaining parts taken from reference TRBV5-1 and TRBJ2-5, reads KAGVTQTPRYLIKTRGQQVTLSCSPISGHRSVSWYQQTPGQGLQFLFEYFSETQRNKGNFPGRFSGRQFSNSRSEMNVSTLELGDSALYLCASSVDNYDPQETQYFGPGTRLLVL.

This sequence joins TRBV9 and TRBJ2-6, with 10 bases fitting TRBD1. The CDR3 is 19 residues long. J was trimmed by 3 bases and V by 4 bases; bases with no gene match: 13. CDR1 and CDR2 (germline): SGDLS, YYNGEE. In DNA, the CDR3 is TGTGCCAGCAGCACGAGACAGGGGGCGACTCTCGGTGGGGCCAACGTCCTGACTTTC. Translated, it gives CASSTRQGATLGGANVLTF.

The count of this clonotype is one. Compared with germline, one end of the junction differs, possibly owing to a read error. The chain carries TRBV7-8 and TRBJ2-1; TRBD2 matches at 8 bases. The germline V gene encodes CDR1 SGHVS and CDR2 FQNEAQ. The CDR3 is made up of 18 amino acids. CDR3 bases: TGTGCCAACAGCTTAGCGGATAGGACTAGCCCCTCCTACAATGAGCAGTTCTTC. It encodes CANSLADRTSPSYNEQFF.

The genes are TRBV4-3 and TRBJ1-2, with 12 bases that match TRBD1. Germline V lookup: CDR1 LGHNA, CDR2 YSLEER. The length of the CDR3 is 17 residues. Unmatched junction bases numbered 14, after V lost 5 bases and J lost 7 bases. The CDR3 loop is CASSGTGGSGLTVGYTF. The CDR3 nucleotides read TGCGCCAGCAGCGGGACAGGGGGCTCTGGTCTTACGGTTGGCTACACCTTC.

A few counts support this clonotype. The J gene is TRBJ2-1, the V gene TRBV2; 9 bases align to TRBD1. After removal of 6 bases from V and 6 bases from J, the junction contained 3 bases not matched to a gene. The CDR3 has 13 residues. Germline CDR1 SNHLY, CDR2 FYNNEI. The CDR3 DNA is TGTGCCAGCAGGCGGGGACAGGGCAATGAGCAGTTCTTC. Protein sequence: CASRRGQGNEQFF.

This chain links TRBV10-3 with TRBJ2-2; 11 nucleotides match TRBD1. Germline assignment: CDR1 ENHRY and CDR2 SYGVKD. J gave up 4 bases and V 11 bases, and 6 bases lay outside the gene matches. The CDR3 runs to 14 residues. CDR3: CASRGTGGTGELFF. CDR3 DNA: TGTGCCTCGCGGGGGACAGGGGGCACCGGGGAGCTGTTTTTT.

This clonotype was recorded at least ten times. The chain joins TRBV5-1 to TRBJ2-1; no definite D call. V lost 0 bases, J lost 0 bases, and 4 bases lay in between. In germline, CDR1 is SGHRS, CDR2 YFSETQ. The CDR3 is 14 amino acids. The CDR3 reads CASSLGDSYNEQFF. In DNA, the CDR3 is TGCGCCAGCAGCTTGGGGGACTCCTACAATGAGCAGTTCTTC.

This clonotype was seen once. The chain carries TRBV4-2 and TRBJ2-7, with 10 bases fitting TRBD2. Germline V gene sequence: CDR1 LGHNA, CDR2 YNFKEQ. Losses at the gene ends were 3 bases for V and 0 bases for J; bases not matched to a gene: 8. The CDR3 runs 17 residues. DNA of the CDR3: TGTGCCAGCAGCCATCCCCAGACTAGCGGGTTCTCCTACGAGCAGTACTTC. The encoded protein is CASSHPQTSGFSYEQYF.

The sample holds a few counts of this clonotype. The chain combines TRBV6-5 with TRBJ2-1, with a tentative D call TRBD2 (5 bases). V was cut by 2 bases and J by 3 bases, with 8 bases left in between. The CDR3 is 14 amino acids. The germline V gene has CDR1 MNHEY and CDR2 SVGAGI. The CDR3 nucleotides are TGTGCCAGCAGTTACCGGACTGGCTACAATGAGCAGTTCTTC. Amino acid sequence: CASSYRTGYNEQFF.

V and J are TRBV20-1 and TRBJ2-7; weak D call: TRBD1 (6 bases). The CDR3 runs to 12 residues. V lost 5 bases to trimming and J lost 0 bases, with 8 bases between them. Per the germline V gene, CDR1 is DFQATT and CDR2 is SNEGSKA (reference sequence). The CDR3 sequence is CSARQVSYEQYF. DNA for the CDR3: TGCAGTGCTCGACAGGTCTCCTACGAGCAGTACTTC.

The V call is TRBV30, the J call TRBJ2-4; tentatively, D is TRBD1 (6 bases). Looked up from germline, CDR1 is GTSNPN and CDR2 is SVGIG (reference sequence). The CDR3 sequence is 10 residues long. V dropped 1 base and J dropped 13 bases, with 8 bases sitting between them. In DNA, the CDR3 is TGTGCCTGGAGTGAGGGGGAGCAGTACTTC. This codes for CAWSEGEQYF.

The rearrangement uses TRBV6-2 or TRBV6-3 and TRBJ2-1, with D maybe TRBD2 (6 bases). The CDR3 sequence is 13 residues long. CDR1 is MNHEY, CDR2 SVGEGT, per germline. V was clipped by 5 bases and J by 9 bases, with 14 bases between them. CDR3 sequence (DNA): TGTGCCAGCAGTGAGTACCGGAGGGGTGAGCAGTTCTTC. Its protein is CASSEYRRGEQFF.

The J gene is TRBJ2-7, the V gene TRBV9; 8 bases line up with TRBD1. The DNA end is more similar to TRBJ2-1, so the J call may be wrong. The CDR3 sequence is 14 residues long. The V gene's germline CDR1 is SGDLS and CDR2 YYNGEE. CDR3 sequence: CASSVLTDRGEQFF. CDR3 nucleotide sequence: TGTGCCAGCAGCGTCCTAACCGACAGGGGTGAGCAGTTCTTC.

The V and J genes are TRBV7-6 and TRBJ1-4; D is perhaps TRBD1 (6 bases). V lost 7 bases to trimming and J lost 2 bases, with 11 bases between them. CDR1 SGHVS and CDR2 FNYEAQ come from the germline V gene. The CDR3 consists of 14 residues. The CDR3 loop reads CASTTGFTNEKLFF. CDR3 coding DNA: TGTGCCAGCACCACAGGGTTTACTAATGAAAAACTGTTTTTT.

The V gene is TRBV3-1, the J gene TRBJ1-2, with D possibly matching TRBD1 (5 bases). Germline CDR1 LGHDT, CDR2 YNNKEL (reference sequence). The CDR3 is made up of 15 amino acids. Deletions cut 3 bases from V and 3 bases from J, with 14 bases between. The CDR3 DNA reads TGTGCCAGCAGCCACCTCGGCAGGGCGGACTATGGCTACACCTTC. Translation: CASSHLGRADYGYTF.